These 17 T cell receptor beta chains came from one sample sequenced in a study of post-analysis software for immune sequencing data. These receptors' antigens are unknown. General study points: Compared with controls, patients had more of about five TRBV segments, including TRBV5-6, TRBV5-1 and TRBV20-1.

The TCR beta cDNA libraries carried unique molecular identifiers. TCRdb passed the PCR reads through MiXCR, listing each CDR3 protein once. The sample has approximately 660,000 distinct CDR3 sequences; roughly three fifths are singletons. Material for sequencing was blood. These receptors were taken from a girl between 2 and 10 years old with multiple sclerosis.

The genes are TRBV29-1 and TRBJ2-6, with D possibly matching TRBD1 (5 bases). The CDR3 runs to 14 residues. Deletions cut 4 bases from V and 4 bases from J, with 11 bases between. Germline V CDR1 and CDR2: SQVTM, ANQGSEA. CDR3: CSVVQGSGANVLTF. For the CDR3, the DNA is TGCAGCGTTGTCCAGGGTTCCGGGGCCAACGTCCTGACTTTC.

The table lists this clonotype with a few counts. The chain joins TRBV5-6 to TRBJ2-1; possibly TRBD1 for D (6 bases). Deletions cut 5 bases from V and 8 bases from J, with 11 bases between. CDR3 length equals 12 residues. Germline values: CDR1 SGHDT, CDR2 YYEEEE. CDR3 sequence (DNA): TGTGCCAGCAGTCCTAGGGGGTATGAGCAGTTCTTC. It is translated as CASSPRGYEQFF.

The chain employs TRBV5-1 and TRBJ2-1; the match to TRBD2 covers 8 bases. CDR3 length: 16 amino acids. V lost 0 bases, J lost 8 bases, and 10 bases stayed unmatched. CDR1 SGHRS and CDR2 YFSETQ come from the germline V gene. CDR3 nucleotide sequence: TGCGCCAGCAGCTTGGGAGGGACTAGTCCCCCCGATGAGCAGTTCTTC. Protein: CASSLGGTSPPDEQFF.

CDR3: CASSLGGHLYIQGNEKLFF. In nucleotides, the CDR3 is TGTGCCAGCAGCTTAGGTGGCCATTTGTACATCCAGGGTAATGAAAAACTGTTTTTT. The genes are TRBV7-2 and TRBJ1-4; possible D gene TRBD1, 5 bases. V gave up 1 base and J gave up 4 bases, with 22 bases separating them. CDR1 SGHTA and CDR2 FQGNSA come from the germline V gene. The CDR3 length is 19 residues.

In this sample, this clonotype turned up a few times. CDR3 sequence reads: CSAPGLAADTQYF. The CDR3 nucleotides read TGCAGTGCCCCTGGACTAGCGGCAGATACGCAGTATTTT. The rearrangement links TRBV20-1 to TRBJ2-3; 10 bases agree with TRBD2. There are 13 residues in the CDR3. V was clipped by 6 bases and J by 4 bases; unmatched bases: 4. The V gene's germline CDR1 is DFQATT and CDR2 SNEGSKA (reference sequence).

V and J are TRBV29-1 and TRBJ2-7; 8 nucleotides line up with TRBD1. The CDR3 covers 14 residues. The germline gives CDR1 SQVTM, CDR2 ANQGSEA. J was trimmed by 7 bases and V by 7 bases; bases with no gene match: 15. The CDR3 DNA reads as TGCAGCGGCCGAAAAAGTCGGGACAGGCGGGAGCAGTACTTC. Protein sequence: CSGRKSRDRREQYF.

Details on this clonotype: The conserved final phenylalanine or tryptophan is absent from the CDR3, which likely points to a read error. V and J are TRBV6-5 and TRBJ2-1; TRBD2 aligns across 11 bases. The germline gives CDR1 MNHEY, CDR2 SVGAGI. This CDR3 is 15 amino acids long. The V segment lost 4 bases and the J segment 5 bases; nucleotides outside the gene matches: 4. CDR3 coding DNA: TGTGCCAGCAGTTCACGGACTAGCGGGCACAATGAGCAGTTCGTC. Amino acid sequence: CASSSRTSGHNEQFV.

This clonotype occurred a few times. This chain joins TRBV11-2 and TRBJ2-7, with 10 positions matching TRBD1. The CDR3 loop spans 15 amino acids. Per the germline V gene, CDR1 is SGHAT and CDR2 is FQNNGV. V gave up 3 bases and J gave up 4 bases; unmatched junction bases: 6. CDR3 nucleotides: TGTGCCAGCAGCTTGGGACAGGGGCGCCGATACGAGCAGTACTTC. Amino acid sequence: CASSLGQGRRYEQYF.

CDR3 nucleotides: TGTGCCAGCAGCGTAGGACTGGGGACAGGGGCCGGCGAGCAGTACTTC. Protein product: CASSVGLGTGAGEQYF. This chain uses TRBV9 with TRBJ2-5, with 10 bases identical to TRBD1. The J call may not be correct, given that the DNA end is closer to TRBJ2-7. Germline V gives CDR1 SGDLS, CDR2 YYNGEE. CDR3 length equals 16 residues.

The chain uses TRBV15 and TRBJ1-5, with D hard to call. The germline gives CDR1 LNHNV, CDR2 YYDKDF (reference sequence). V was pared by 0 bases and J by 7 bases, with 10 bases between. The CDR3 sequence is 14 residues long. CDR3 sequence: CATSREFPGQPQHF. CDR3 bases: TGTGCCACCAGCAGAGAGTTCCCGGGGCAGCCCCAGCATTTT.

The chain links TRBV11-2 to TRBJ2-1; D unclear. This CDR3 region has 16 residues. V gave up 4 bases and J gave up 0 bases, with 13 bases separating them. CDR1 and CDR2 from the germline V gene are SGHAT and FQNNGV. The CDR3 is CASSWSPGFSYNEQFF. The CDR3 DNA sequence: TGTGCCAGCAGCTGGAGCCCCGGGTTCTCCTACAATGAGCAGTTCTTC.

This sequence joins TRBV20-1 and TRBJ2-1, with TRBD2 matching over 9 bases. The CDR3 is 17 amino acids. In germline, CDR1 is DFQATT, CDR2 SNEGSKA (reference sequence). V gave up 4 bases and J gave up 4 bases; unmatched junction bases: 14. The CDR3 is CSAITRQGTSFYNEQFF. CDR3 nucleotide sequence: TGCAGTGCTATAACCCGCCAGGGGACTAGCTTTTACAATGAGCAGTTCTTC.

The CDR3 here is CSARDRAVGQTYEQYF. In nucleotides, the CDR3 is TGCAGTGCTAGAGATCGTGCCGTGGGACAGACCTACGAGCAGTACTTC. This chain connects TRBV20-1 to TRBJ2-7; TRBD1 agrees at 7 bases. Germline CDR1 reads DFQATT; CDR2 reads SNEGSKA (reference sequence). Losses at the gene ends were 0 bases for V and 2 bases for J; bases not matched to a gene: 10. The CDR3 sequence is 16 residues long.

V gene TRBV4-1 combines with J gene TRBJ2-3, with 13 bases lining up with TRBD2. CDR3 size: 17 residues. The J segment lost 5 bases and the V segment lost 4 bases, leaving 9 bases of the junction unmatched. Germline values: CDR1 MGHRA, CDR2 YSYEKL. In DNA form, the CDR3 reads TGCGCCAGCAGCCTTACTAGCGGGAGGGCCATTGGAGATACGCAGTATTTT. Protein product: CASSLTSGRAIGDTQYF.

The V and J genes are TRBV4-1 and TRBJ2-3; no reliable D call. V was trimmed by 1 base and J by 2 bases, leaving 7 bases between them. CDR1 and CDR2 from the germline V gene are MGHRA and YSYEKL. CDR3 length: 14 amino acids. The CDR3 bases are TGCGCCAGCAGCCAAGGCACCTTCACAGATACGCAGTATTTT. It is translated as CASSQGTFTDTQYF.

This chain uses TRBV5-1 with TRBJ2-2; 8 nucleotides agree with TRBD1. J lost 3 bases, V lost 5 bases, and 3 bases had no gene match. This CDR3 is 14 amino acids long. CDR1 and CDR2 (germline): SGHRS, YFSETQ. CDR3 loop: CASRDRADTGELFF. CDR3 coding DNA: TGCGCCAGCAGGGACAGGGCGGACACCGGGGAGCTGTTTTTT.

This clonotype was seen once. The V and J genes are TRBV4-3 and TRBJ1-2; a weak D match, TRBD1 (5 bases). Trimming took 1 base from V and 0 from J, leaving 12 bases between them. Germline CDR1 is LGHNA and CDR2 is YSLEER. This CDR3 has 16 residues. The CDR3: CASSQAGGMTNYGYTF. Here the CDR3 DNA reads TGCGCCAGCAGCCAAGCTGGGGGGATGACTAACTATGGCTACACCTTC.